A selection of T cell receptor beta chains follows, all from one sample in a study of blood T cell repertoires in COVID-19. Libraries were prepared by immunoSEQ multiplex PCR; TCRdb keeps only in-frame clonotypes and omits some of them. The table has fewer than 200,000 clones, 83% seen once. The specimen sequenced was peripheral blood. The receptors here all came from a human donor in a cohort sampled during active COVID-19. Each CDR3 is given with its conserved first and last residue. D genes are given only for firm matches. The size of a clone is reported for some rows only, either as once, few or many, or as a class for expanded clones.

size	V	J	D	DNA	CDR3
few	TRBV10-2	TRBJ1-5	-	TGCGCCAGCAGGGACTCTGGGGTCGTCCCCCATCAGCCCCAGCATTTT	CASRDSGVVPHQPQHF
-	TRBV7-3	TRBJ2-6	-	TGTGCCAGCAGCTTAAGGGCCAGCTCTGGGGCCAACGTCCTGACTTTC	CASSLRASSGANVLTF
-	TRBV5-6	TRBJ2-7	TRBD2	TGTGCCAGCAGCTTGTCGACTAGCGGGATCTACGAGCAGTACTTC	CASSLSTSGIYEQYF
-	TRBV2	TRBJ2-3	-	TGTGCCAGCAGTGAAGGGGCCACACATATCACAGATACGCAGTATTTT	CASSEGATHITDTQYF
-	TRBV6-1	TRBJ1-6	TRBD1	TGTGCCAGCAGTGGAATGGGACAGCGGAGCTCCTATAATTCACCCCTCCACTTT	CASSGMGQRSSYNSPLHF
-	TRBV6-2/TRBV6-3	TRBJ2-5	TRBD2	TGTGCCAGCAGTTATGATCCGGGGGGTGGAGAGACCCAGTACTTC	CASSYDPGGGETQYF
once	TRBV9	TRBJ2-7	-	TGTGCCAGCAGCGTAGTCCCATCATCCTACGAGCAGTACTTC	CASSVVPSSYEQYF
-	TRBV6-6	TRBJ2-1	-	TGTGCCAGCAGTCGGGACGGGGCCTACAATGAGCAGTTCTTC	CASSRDGAYNEQFF
-	TRBV20-1	TRBJ2-1	-	TGCAGTGCTAGAGATAACAATGAGCAGTTCTTC	CSARDNNEQFF
-	TRBV7-2	TRBJ1-5	-	TGTGCCAGCAGCTTAGTCACAGGGAATATCGGCAATCAGCCCCAGCATTTT	CASSLVTGNIGNQPQHF
-	TRBV6-5	TRBJ1-1	-	TGTGCCAGCAGCTCTGGTGGAGGAACTGAAGCTTTCTTT	CASSSGGGTEAFF
-	TRBV15	TRBJ1-3	-	TGTGCCACCAGCAGAGATCCAGGGACAGGAAACACCATATATTTT	CATSRDPGTGNTIYF
-	TRBV15	TRBJ2-3	TRBD2	TGTGCCACCAGCAGAGGCTTAGCGGGAAGCACAGATACGCAGTATTTT	CATSRGLAGSTDTQYF
-	TRBV18	TRBJ1-2	TRBD1	TGTGCCAGCTCACCCTATGGACAGGGCTCGTACTATGGCTACACCTTC	CASSPYGQGSYYGYTF
-	TRBV7-7	TRBJ2-5	-	TGTGCTAGCAGCTTAGGGGGACTAACGCGTCAAGAGACCCAGTACTTC	CASSLGGLTRQETQYF
-	TRBV3-1/TRBV3-2	TRBJ1-3	-	TGTGCCAGCAGCCCCCTCGCGGGGGGAGGTGGAAACACCATATATTTT	CASSPLAGGGGNTIYF
once	TRBV10-1	TRBJ2-7	TRBD2	TGCGCCAGCAGTGATACTAGCGGATCCTACGAGCAGTACTTC	CASSDTSGSYEQYF
-	TRBV28	TRBJ2-7	TRBD1	TGTGCCAGCAGTTTCCCACGGACAGGCTCTCGGGACGAGCAGTACTTC	CASSFPRTGSRDEQYF
-	TRBV6-1	TRBJ1-5	-	TGTGCCAGCAGTGAATTGGACGGGGGGCCCCAGCATTTT	CASSELDGGPQHF
-	TRBV20-1	TRBJ1-2	-	TGCAGTGCTAGTCGGGGGGAGGGTGGCTACACCTTC	CSASRGEGGYTF
-	TRBV2	TRBJ1-3	-	TGTGCCAGCAGCCTAGACGCAAACACCATATATTTT	CASSLDANTIYF
-	TRBV5-4	TRBJ2-5	TRBD1	TGTGCCAGCAGGGGGACAGGGCGAGAAGAGACCCAGTACTTC	CASRGTGREETQYF
-	TRBV19	TRBJ2-7	TRBD2	TGTGCCAGTAGTATTGGGACTAGCGGGAGCGACGAGCAGTACTTC	CASSIGTSGSDEQYF
few	TRBV11-2	TRBJ1-2	TRBD1	TGTGCCAGCAGCTCACAGGGGACATATGGCTACACCTTC	CASSSQGTYGYTF
-	TRBV7-3	TRBJ2-1	-	TGTGCCAGCAGCCCCGATAGTGGCGGCTCCTACAATGAGCAGTTCTTC	CASSPDSGGSYNEQFF
-	TRBV25-1	TRBJ2-1	-	TGTGCCAGCAGTGAATACAGGAGGCCCCACAATGAGCAGTTCTTC	CASSEYRRPHNEQFF
-	TRBV5-4	TRBJ1-6	TRBD1	TGTGCCAGCAGCTCTAATCCGAGGGGGCTCGGATCACCCCTCCACTTT	CASSSNPRGLGSPLHF
-	TRBV5-4	TRBJ2-2	-	TGTGCCAGCTTCGTGGGGGGGCCGGGCGGGGAGCTGTTTTTT	CASFVGGPGGELFF
-	TRBV19	TRBJ1-6	-	TGTGCCAGTAGTACCGCAATACAAAATTCACCCCTCCACTTT	CASSTAIQNSPLHF
-	TRBV14	TRBJ2-7	-	TGTGCCAGCAGCCAAGGGTCCAGGGTCCACGAGCAGTACTTC	CASSQGSRVHEQYF
-	TRBV19	TRBJ1-2	-	TGTGCCAGTAGTACACAGGGCGCCCTAAACTATGGCTACACCTTC	CASSTQGALNYGYTF
-	TRBV29-1	TRBJ2-6	TRBD1	TGCAGCGTCCTCGACAGGGGGTTCGGGGCCAACGTCCTGACTTTC	CSVLDRGFGANVLTF
-	TRBV9	TRBJ1-3	TRBD1	TGTGCCAGCAGCGCACAGGGGGCCGCTGGAAACACCATATATTTT	CASSAQGAAGNTIYF
-	TRBV6-2/TRBV6-3	TRBJ2-1	TRBD2	TGTGCCAGCAGTTACTCGAACCCTAGCGGGATCTACAATGAGCAGTTCTTC	CASSYSNPSGIYNEQFF
-	TRBV3-1/TRBV3-2	TRBJ1-5	-	TGTGCCAGCAGCCAAGAGGAGGGGCATCAGCCCCAGCATTTT	CASSQEEGHQPQHF
-	TRBV19	TRBJ2-3	TRBD2	TGTGCCAGTGACAGCGGGAGCAAAGATACGCAGTATTTT	CASDSGSKDTQYF
-	TRBV29-1	TRBJ2-1	-	TGCAGCGTTGAACGGGACACCTCCTACAATGAGCAGTTCTTC	CSVERDTSYNEQFF
-	TRBV6-2/TRBV6-3	TRBJ1-2	-	TGTGCCAGCAGTTACGGCGGGGGGCCGATCTATGGCTACACCTTC	CASSYGGGPIYGYTF
-	TRBV27	TRBJ2-2	-	TGTGCCAGCAGCTGGAGATCCTTGGGGGCCTTGACCCATAGTGCCGGGGAGCTGTTTTTT	CASSWRSLGALTHSAGELFF
few	TRBV25-1	TRBJ1-1	-	TGTGCCAGCAGCTTTGGGCTGGGAGCTTTCTTT	CASSFGLGAFF
-	TRBV7-2	TRBJ2-7	-	TGTGCCAGCAGCTTACAGTCAGGGTATATCTACGAGCAGTACTTC	CASSLQSGYIYEQYF
-	TRBV25-1	TRBJ2-7	TRBD1	TGTGCCAGCAGAGACAGGGGCAACCACGAGCAGTACTTC	CASRDRGNHEQYF
-	TRBV4-1	TRBJ2-7	TRBD2	TGCGCCAGCAGCGAGGGACTAGCGGGAGACTACGAGCAGTACTTC	CASSEGLAGDYEQYF
-	TRBV6-1	TRBJ1-4	TRBD1	TGTGCCAGCAGTGAAGTACAGGGGTGGGAAAAACTGTTTTTT	CASSEVQGWEKLFF
-	TRBV6-2/TRBV6-3	TRBJ1-5	TRBD1	TGTGCCAGCAGCCGGACAGGGAGAAATCAGCCCCAGCATTTT	CASSRTGRNQPQHF
-	TRBV2	TRBJ2-5	-	TGTGCCAGCAACCCTAGGACAGGGAGGGAAGAGACCCAGTACTTC	CASNPRTGREETQYF
-	TRBV5-8	TRBJ2-7	TRBD1	TGTGCCAGCAGCGCGACAGGGGGCCCCCTCGAGCAGTACTTC	CASSATGGPLEQYF
few	TRBV3-1/TRBV3-2	TRBJ2-7	-	TGTGCCAGCAGCCAAGATCAGGCTGGGTACGAGCAGTACTTC	CASSQDQAGYEQYF